The 27 T cell receptor beta chains below come from one sample, sequenced in a study of T cells in Graves' hyperthyroidism and ophthalmopathy. RNA transcripts gave rise to amplified TCR beta CDR3 regions. The primer set for the first-round RT-PCR of the TCR CDR3 was HTBI. TCRdb passed the multiplex PCR reads through MiXCR, listing each CDR3 protein once. Of some 300,000 distinct CDR3 sequences in the sample, roughly 18% were seen once. Sequences were obtained from blood. These TCRs come from a man in his forties or fifties with Graves' ophthalmopathy.

This clonotype was picked up many times. As DNA, the CDR3 is TGTGCCAGCAGTGAAAGCCTAGCGGGAAATCTTGATACGCAGTATTTT. Residues: CASSESLAGNLDTQYF. The chain carries TRBV2 and TRBJ2-3; 9 nucleotides align to TRBD2. This CDR3 is 16 amino acids long. Per the germline V gene, CDR1 is SNHLY and CDR2 is FYNNEI. With 2 bases clipped from V and 6 bases from J, the junction kept 9 bases outside the gene matches.

The V call is TRBV27, the J call TRBJ2-7, with 10 bases identical to TRBD1. J lost 0 bases, V lost 2 bases, and 13 bases had no gene match. The CDR3 runs 19 residues. Germline CDR1 is MNHEY and CDR2 is SMNVEV (reference sequence). CDR3 sequence reads: CASSLKVTGGVDPSYEQYF. In nucleotides, the CDR3 is TGTGCCAGCAGTTTAAAGGTGACAGGGGGCGTGGACCCCTCCTACGAGCAGTACTTC.

This clonotype was seen repeatedly, ten times or more. The V and J genes are TRBV28 and TRBJ2-1; D may be TRBD2 (6 bases). This CDR3 contains 11 residues. V lost 10 bases to trimming and J lost 7 bases, with 11 bases between them. Germline CDR1 is MDHEN and CDR2 is SYDVKM. CDR3 sequence (DNA): TGTGCCACCGATCGGGGGAATGAGCAGTTCTTC. It codes for CATDRGNEQFF. The entire variable domain, with the rest obtained from reference TRBV28 and TRBJ2-1, is as follows: DVKVTQSSRYLVKRTGEKVFLECVQDMDHENMFWYRQDPGLGLRLIYFSYDVKMKEKGDIPEGYSVSREKKERFSLILESASTNQTSMYLCATDRGNEQFFGPGTRLTVL.

In this sample, this clonotype turned up a few times. J is TRBJ2-7 and V is TRBV28, with D possibly matching TRBD1 (5 bases). Germline V gene data show CDR1 as MDHEN and CDR2 as SYDVKM. V gave up 1 base and J gave up 2 bases, with 9 bases separating them. CDR3 size: 14 residues. CDR3 loop: CASSLFGAAYEQYF. Here the CDR3 DNA reads TGTGCCAGCAGTTTATTTGGGGCCGCCTACGAGCAGTACTTC.

In its sample, this clonotype was seen a few times. The chain carries TRBV5-5 and TRBJ1-1, with D possibly matching TRBD1 (5 bases). Germline CDR1 SGHKS, CDR2 YYEKEE (reference sequence). The germline V and J ends were trimmed by 0 bases and 0 bases, with 12 bases remaining between them. The CDR3 is made up of 16 amino acids. The CDR3 nucleotides are TGTGCCAGCAGCTTGGTGGCAGGGAATCTGAACACTGAAGCTTTCTTT. Its protein is CASSLVAGNLNTEAFF.

This clonotype was recorded at least ten times. The chain couples TRBV6-1 to TRBJ2-7; 9 bases are a match to TRBD1. Germline values: CDR1 MNHNS, CDR2 SASEGT. With 5 bases clipped from V and 6 bases from J, the junction kept 14 bases outside the gene matches. CDR3 length: 16 amino acids. The CDR3 sequence: CASSQPGQGKRSEQYF. The CDR3 nucleotides read TGTGCCAGCAGTCAACCGGGACAGGGTAAAAGGAGCGAGCAGTACTTC.

This clonotype was recorded at least ten times. The chain employs TRBV30 and TRBJ1-2, with 9 positions matching TRBD1. The V and J ends lost 2 bases and 2 bases, in that order; junction bases with no gene match: 9. Germline V gives CDR1 GTSNPN, CDR2 SVGIG (reference sequence). The CDR3 covers 16 residues. CDR3 loop: CAWSPPGTGRNYGYTF. The CDR3, as DNA: TGTGCCTGGAGTCCTCCCGGGACAGGGCGAAACTATGGCTACACCTTC.

Ten or more counts support this clonotype. The rearrangement links TRBV5-1 to TRBJ2-3, with no clear D. The CDR3 runs 15 residues. From germline, CDR1 is SGHRS and CDR2 YFSETQ. V gave up 0 bases and J gave up 1 base, with 9 bases separating them. CDR3 bases: TGCGCCAGCAGCTTGGGGACCCCCCGCACAGATACGCAGTATTTT. Its protein is CASSLGTPRTDTQYF. Filled out from reference TRBV5-1 and TRBJ2-3, the complete variable domain reads KAGVTQTPRYLIKTRGQQVTLSCSPISGHRSVSWYQQTPGQGLQFLFEYFSETQRNKGNFPGRFSGRQFSNSRSEMNVSTLELGDSALYLCASSLGTPRTDTQYFGPGTRLTVL.

The chain links TRBV28 to TRBJ1-5; D is ambiguous. CDR1 and CDR2 from the germline V gene are MDHEN and SYDVKM. Trimming pared 5 bases from V and 7 bases from J, leaving 6 bases between. This CDR3 is built from 11 residues. CDR3 coding DNA: TGTGCCAGCAGTATAGAGCAGCCCCAGCATTTT. This sequence encodes CASSIEQPQHF.

The genes are TRBV29-1 and TRBJ2-1, with D possibly TRBD1 on 5 matching bases. Germline V gene lookup returns CDR1 SQVTM and CDR2 ANQGSEA. The CDR3 is 11 residues long. V lost 4 bases and J 13 bases, leaving 14 bases between the germline ends. The CDR3: CSVVEGHSQFF. DNA for the CDR3: TGCAGCGTTGTAGAAGGACACTCCCAGTTCTTC.

The rearrangement links TRBV7-2 to TRBJ2-1; 14 bases map to TRBD2. The CDR3 totals 16 residues. Looked up from germline, CDR1 is SGHTA and CDR2 is FQGNSA. The V and J ends lost 1 base and 6 bases, in that order; junction bases with no gene match: 2. The CDR3 region has the DNA TGTGCCAGCAGCTTAGGCGGGACTAGCGGGAGCAATGAGCAGTTCTTC. Translating it yields CASSLGGTSGSNEQFF.

This clonotype was seen at least ten times. The chain joins TRBV20-1 to TRBJ2-5, with D perhaps TRBD1 (5 bases). CDR1 and CDR2 (germline): DFQATT, SNEGSKA (reference sequence). The V end lost 6 bases, the J end lost 5 bases, and 16 bases lay between the germline ends. The CDR3 has 13 amino acids. CDR3 loop: CSASDRGGETQYF. DNA of the CDR3: TGCAGTGCGAGTGATAGGGGTGGGGAGACCCAGTACTTC.

This clonotype has ten or more counts. The chain links TRBV5-6 to TRBJ2-1; 13 bases agree with TRBD2. V gave up 1 base and J gave up 8 bases; unmatched junction bases: 6. Germline V CDR1 and CDR2: SGHDT, YYEEEE. The CDR3 is made up of 16 amino acids. The CDR3 reads CASSLMGTSGIDEQFF. CDR3 DNA sequence: TGTGCCAGCAGCTTGATGGGGACTAGCGGGATAGATGAGCAGTTCTTC.

This clonotype was observed many times. This rearrangement joins TRBV2 to TRBJ1-2; D is possibly TRBD1 (6 bases). The germline CDR1 and CDR2 sequences are SNHLY and FYNNEI. V lost 0 bases and J lost 4, with 12 bases in between. The CDR3 is 15 residues long. CDR3 sequence: CASSEAGTMVYGYTF. In DNA form, the CDR3 reads TGTGCCAGCAGTGAAGCGGGGACAATGGTCTATGGCTACACCTTC. Full variable domain (outside the CDR3, taken from reference TRBV2 and TRBJ1-2): EPEVTQTPSHQVTQMGQEVILRCVPISNHLYFYWYRQILGQKVEFLVSFYNNEISEKSEIFDDQFSVERPDGSNFTLKIRSTKLEDSAMYFCASSEAGTMVYGYTFGSGTRLTVV.

As regards this clonotype: Compared with germline, one end of the junction differs, possibly owing to a read error. The V gene is TRBV24-1, the J gene TRBJ1-1; 12 bases match TRBD1. Germline CDR1 and CDR2: KGHDR and SFDVKD. The CDR3 contains 12 residues. This CDR3 is CATRGQGADAFF. DNA for the CDR3: TGTGCCACCCGGGGACAGGGGGCTGACGCTTTCTTT.

The genes are TRBV3-1 and TRBJ2-5; no firm D call. Trimming cost V 0 bases and J 1 base, with 9 bases left between them. CDR3 length equals 15 residues. Germline V gene data show CDR1 as LGHDT and CDR2 as YNNKEL (reference sequence). CDR3 sequence reads: CASSQEELSQETQYF. The CDR3 nucleotides are TGTGCCAGCAGCCAAGAAGAGCTCAGCCAAGAGACCCAGTACTTC.

The chain uses TRBV2 and TRBJ2-4; D unresolved. The CDR3 is 17 amino acids. Between the trimmed V and J ends, which lost 8 bases and 3 bases, there was a span of 23 bases. CDR1 is SNHLY, CDR2 FYNNEI, per germline. The CDR3 bases are TGTGCCAGCGGCCTTAGGGCAGGCCTTATAGGCAAAAACATTCAGTACTTC. Encoded protein: CASGLRAGLIGKNIQYF.

In its sample, this clonotype was seen a few times. This chain uses TRBV2 with TRBJ1-3; no firm D call. V was cut by 3 bases and J by 0 bases, with 9 bases left in between. Germline V gives CDR1 SNHLY, CDR2 FYNNEI. The CDR3 consists of 15 residues. The CDR3 region is CASSEMISSGNTIYF. CDR3 DNA: TGTGCCAGCAGTGAGATGATCAGCTCTGGAAACACCATATATTTT.

This clonotype was observed many times. This sequence joins TRBV2 and TRBJ1-1; 7 bases are a match to TRBD1. The CDR3 contains 13 residues. Germline V CDR1 and CDR2: SNHLY, FYNNEI. Trimming at V came to 11 bases and at J to 5 bases, leaving 11 bases not matched to a gene. The CDR3 sequence: CAAAGQERTEAFF. The CDR3 nucleotides read TGTGCCGCAGCCGGACAGGAGCGGACTGAAGCTTTCTTT.

This clonotype has at least ten counts. The gene calls are TRBV28 and TRBJ2-1; 11 bases are shared with TRBD2. Germline V gene lookup returns CDR1 MDHEN and CDR2 SYDVKM. The junction had 6 bases not matched to a gene; V was cut back by 5 bases and J by 6 bases. CDR3 length: 15 amino acids. In DNA, the CDR3 is TGTGCCAGCAGTGCCTCGGGACTAGCGGTCAATGAGCAGTTCTTC. It encodes CASSASGLAVNEQFF.

This clonotype was counted many times. The chain employs TRBV7-2 and TRBJ2-1; tentatively, D is TRBD2 (6 bases). V lost 1 base to trimming and J lost 9 bases, with 10 bases between them. This CDR3 contains 13 residues. CDR1 is SGHTA and CDR2 is FQGNSA in the germline V gene. The CDR3 protein is CASSLERRGEQFF. The CDR3, as DNA: TGTGCCAGCAGCTTAGAAAGGAGGGGTGAGCAGTTCTTC.

This chain links TRBV2 with TRBJ1-5, with D perhaps TRBD1 (6 bases). Germline V lookup: CDR1 SNHLY, CDR2 FYNNEI. The CDR3 sequence is 15 residues long. V gave up 6 bases and J gave up 0 bases, with 12 bases separating them. CDR3 residues: CASRVWGHSNQPQHF. For the CDR3, the DNA is TGTGCCAGCAGGGTGTGGGGGCATAGCAATCAGCCCCAGCATTTT.

This clonotype was observed many times. V usage is TRBV20-1 and J usage is TRBJ2-3; no clear D. CDR3 length equals 15 residues. Trimming left V 6 bases short and J 5 bases short, with 21 bases between. Per the germline V gene, CDR1 is DFQATT and CDR2 is SNEGSKA (reference sequence). The CDR3 spells CSALPGAHLRDTQYF. The CDR3 DNA reads TGCAGTGCCCTCCCAGGTGCCCACCTGAGAGATACGCAGTATTTT.

This clonotype was detected ten times or more. The rearrangement joins TRBV28 to TRBJ2-1; D possibly corresponds to TRBD1 (5 bases). V lost 7 bases to trimming and J lost 7 bases, with 14 bases between them. The CDR3 is 13 amino acids. Germline V gives CDR1 MDHEN, CDR2 SYDVKM. The CDR3 loop reads CASKVVTGNEQFF. Written as DNA, the CDR3 is TGTGCCAGCAAAGTCGTAACAGGAAATGAGCAGTTCTTC.

This clonotype was seen many times. The chain links TRBV28 to TRBJ2-7; D not certain. CDR3 length: 16 amino acids. Deletions cut 4 bases from V and 2 bases from J, with 18 bases between. The germline V gene has CDR1 MDHEN and CDR2 SYDVKM. The CDR3 DNA reads TGTGCCAGCAGTTCCCCTCGCAGCGAAAGACCCTACGAGCAGTACTTC. Amino acid sequence: CASSSPRSERPYEQYF.

This clonotype was found many times. The chain uses TRBV28 and TRBJ2-3, with 10 bases fitting TRBD2. The V gene's germline CDR1 is MDHEN and CDR2 SYDVKM. The CDR3 contains 15 residues. V gave up 7 bases and J gave up 1 base; unmatched junction bases: 5. CDR3 DNA: TGTGCCAGCACCGTAGCGGGAGGTGGCACAGATACGCAGTATTTT. Its translation is CASTVAGGGTDTQYF.

The J gene is TRBJ2-7, the V gene TRBV15; D is perhaps TRBD1 or TRBD2 (6 bases each). V lost 1 base, J lost 2 bases, and 18 bases lay in between. Per the germline V gene, CDR1 is LNHNV and CDR2 is YYDKDF (reference sequence). This CDR3 region has 17 residues. The CDR3: CATSRVVGGGTTYEQYF. CDR3 DNA: TGTGCCACCAGCAGAGTAGTTGGAGGGGGGACAACCTACGAGCAGTACTTC.